These 14 T cell receptor beta chains were all obtained from the same sample, sequenced in a study of T cells after yellow fever vaccination. A single record per CDR3 protein comes from TCRdb applying MiXCR to the 5' RACE reads. The data show around 340,000 distinct CDR3 sequences, over 8% seen once. This sample comprised PBMCs, obtained on the day of the first yellow fever vaccination. These receptors all stem from a man between 18 and 29 years old who received the YFV17D yellow fever vaccine.

This clonotype was recorded a few times. V is TRBV5-6 and J is TRBJ2-7; D is undetermined. Germline lookup yields CDR1 SGHDT and CDR2 YYEEEE. The germline V and J ends were trimmed by 0 bases and 0 bases, with 7 bases remaining between them. CDR3 size: 14 residues. The CDR3 DNA sequence: TGTGCCAGCAGCTTGGAAGCTAGCTCCTACGAGCAGTACTTC. Protein sequence: CASSLEASSYEQYF.

This clonotype showed up many times. The genes are TRBV4-1 and TRBJ2-7; D might be TRBD1 or TRBD2, each matching 5 bases. This CDR3 comprises 16 residues. Trimming left V 4 bases short and J 0 bases short, with 16 bases between. Germline CDR1 is MGHRA and CDR2 is YSYEKL. The CDR3 DNA is TGCGCCAGCAGCCCCCATCCTCGGGACGGCTCCTACGAGCAGTACTTC. It encodes CASSPHPRDGSYEQYF.

The chain carries TRBV5-1 and TRBJ2-3; D gene uncertain. The CDR3 is 13 amino acids. V lost 5 bases to trimming and J lost 0 bases, with 7 bases between them. From germline, CDR1 is SGHRS and CDR2 YFSETQ. CDR3 amino acids: CASRQQSTDTQYF. As DNA, the CDR3 is TGCGCCAGCAGACAACAGAGCACAGATACGCAGTATTTT.

This rearrangement joins TRBV30 to TRBJ2-3, with 8 nucleotides matching TRBD2. The CDR3 runs to 13 residues. Trimming at V came to 8 bases and at J to 3 bases, leaving 7 bases not matched to a gene. Germline V lookup: CDR1 GTSNPN, CDR2 SVGIG (reference sequence). This CDR3 is CAHNRGGTDTQYF. The CDR3 DNA reads TGTGCCCACAACCGGGGGGGGACAGATACGCAGTATTTT.

This clonotype has ten or more counts. At one end the junction does not follow the germline gene, possibly because of a read error. The CDR3 sequence is CASSWGTDTQYF. The CDR3 bases are TGTGCCAGCAGCTGGGGCACAGATACGCAGTATTTT. The J gene is TRBJ2-3, the V gene TRBV5-1; D not certain. This CDR3 has 12 residues. The germline V gene encodes CDR1 SGHRS and CDR2 YFSETQ.

The V call is TRBV20-1, the J call TRBJ2-7, with unresolved D. The CDR3 loop spans 11 amino acids. CDR1 is DFQATT, CDR2 SNEGSKA, per germline (reference sequence). DNA of the CDR3: TGCAGCCTATTGAGCTCCTACGAGCAGTACGTC. Protein product: CSLLSSYEQYV.

The V call is TRBV28, the J call TRBJ2-2; 10 bases map to TRBD1. Germline V gene lookup returns CDR1 MDHEN and CDR2 SYDVKM. The ends lost 3 bases at V and 2 bases at J; junction bases unmatched: 12. The length of the CDR3 is 19 residues. The CDR3 nucleotides read TGTGCCAGCAGTTTCTATTCGTATGGGACAGGGGATAACACCGGGGAGCTGTTTTTT. This gives the protein CASSFYSYGTGDNTGELFF.

The chain employs TRBV2 and TRBJ1-1, with 9 bases identical to TRBD1. This CDR3 spans 14 amino acids. V shed 4 bases, J shed 7 bases, and the junction held 7 bases outside the gene matches. Germline V lookup: CDR1 SNHLY, CDR2 FYNNEI. CDR3 DNA: TGTGCCAGCAGTGGGGACAGGGCCTACGGTGAAGCTTTCTTT. This gives the protein CASSGDRAYGEAFF. Filled out from reference TRBV2 and TRBJ1-1, the complete variable domain reads EPEVTQTPSHQVTQMGQEVILRCVPISNHLYFYWYRQILGQKVEFLVSFYNNEISEKSEIFDDQFSVERPDGSNFTLKIRSTKLEDSAMYFCASSGDRAYGEAFFGQGTRLTVV.

This clonotype was recorded a few times. The chain uses TRBV25-1 and TRBJ1-2; D unclear. V gave up 6 bases and J gave up 3 bases, with 11 bases separating them. Germline lookup yields CDR1 MGHDK and CDR2 SYGVNS. This CDR3 contains 13 residues. The CDR3 nucleotides are TGTGCCAGCAGGGTCTCGGAAGACTATGGCTACACCTTC. Amino acid sequence: CASRVSEDYGYTF.

This clonotype was counted between two and nine times. The gene calls are TRBV20-1 and TRBJ2-2; maybe TRBD2 (5 bases). Per germline, CDR1 DFQATT and CDR2 SNEGSKA (reference sequence). Deletions cut 2 bases from V and 6 bases from J, with 22 bases between. The CDR3 totals 17 residues. This CDR3 reads CSARLITTGSRAGELFF. The CDR3 DNA sequence: TGCAGTGCTAGACTTATAACTACGGGCTCGAGGGCCGGGGAGCTGTTTTTT.

The chain employs TRBV7-2 and TRBJ1-6; weak D call: TRBD1 (6 bases). Trimming took 5 bases from V and 7 from J, leaving 18 bases between them. The CDR3 is 16 amino acids. The germline V gene encodes CDR1 SGHTA and CDR2 FQGNSA. For the CDR3, the DNA is TGTGCCAGCAGCCCCGTCGAAAGGGGGAAAAATTCACCCCTCCACTTT. As protein: CASSPVERGKNSPLHF.

In this sample, this clonotype turned up many times. The chain recombines TRBV6-2 or TRBV6-3 with TRBJ1-4; D uncertain. CDR3 length: 11 residues. The germline V gene has CDR1 MNHEY and CDR2 SVGEGT. With 6 bases removed from V and 1 base from J, the gap between germline ends came to 0 bases. CDR3 nucleotides: TGTGCCAGCAGAACTAATGAAAAACTGTTTTTT. It translates to CASRTNEKLFF.

This clonotype was seen only a few times. The DNA of the CDR3 is TGCGCCAGCAGCCAACTAGGGGCAGTGAACACTGAAGCTTTCTTT. This gives the protein CASSQLGAVNTEAFF. The chain has TRBV4-1 and TRBJ1-1; D may be TRBD1 (5 bases). This CDR3 contains 15 residues. Trimming took 2 bases from V and 0 from J, leaving 10 bases between them. The germline V gene encodes CDR1 MGHRA and CDR2 YSYEKL.

J is TRBJ1-6 and V is TRBV6-2 or TRBV6-3, with 9 nucleotides matching TRBD1. This CDR3 has 16 amino acids. CDR1 is MNHEY, CDR2 SVGEGT, per germline. V shed 6 bases, J shed 5 bases, and the junction held 8 bases outside the gene matches. The CDR3 DNA reads as TGTGCCAGCAGACCGCGGGGGACAGGGAATAATTCACCCCTCCACTTT. Translated, it gives CASRPRGTGNNSPLHF.